The clone carrying this T cell receptor (beta chain) was picked up a small number of times. Its target is not known. These data belong to a study of shared clonotypes between healthy human individuals. General study results and limits: Enrolling few donors narrowed the genetic and exposure-history diversity that was represented. Depth of sequencing was expected to influence donor clonotype sharing.

Donors, without exception, were Caucasian adults residing in Nashville, Tennessee. This CDR3 has 14 residues. Per germline, CDR1 SGHRS and CDR2 YFSETQ. V lost 4 bases to trimming and J lost 5 bases, with 15 bases between them. The material for each subset, its genomic DNA, was split evenly across several immunoSEQ plates. Generated by immunoSEQ multiplex PCR, the TCRdb table keeps only in-frame clones and is missing some. The data hold around 700,000 clones, with roughly 73% observed a single time. The rearrangement uses TRBV5-1 and TRBJ1-2; D is perhaps TRBD1 (6 bases). Sequencing was carried out using memory CD4+ T cells sorted from blood. Subset denoted: CD45RA-negative fraction. This TCR derives from a woman in her 30s in good health. As DNA, the CDR3 is TGCGCCAGCAGCCCGACAGGAATCCAATATGGCTACACCTTC. Translated, it gives CASSPTGIQYGYTF. The full variable domain, with the rest looked up from reference TRBV5-1 and TRBJ1-2, is KAGVTQTPRYLIKTRGQQVTLSCSPISGHRSVSWYQQTPGQGLQFLFEYFSETQRNKGNFPGRFSGRQFSNSRSEMNVSTLELGDSALYLCASSPTGIQYGYTFGSGTRLTVV.